The 14 T cell receptor beta chains presented below share a single source sample, sequenced in a study of CD8+ T cells in alopecia areata. Sequencing used cDNA as its template, made by extracting RNA and reverse transcribing it. Assay: immunoSEQ multiplex PCR; the TCRdb copy retains only in-frame clones and omits some. The sample has roughly 250,000 clones, 67% seen once. This sample comprised CD4+ T cells sorted from blood, obtained at week 0. Every receptor here comes from a human donor with alopecia areata.

The chain links TRBV29-1 to TRBJ2-7, with TRBD1 as a possible D gene (5 bases). The V gene's germline CDR1 is SQVTM and CDR2 ANQGSEA. This CDR3 spans 14 amino acids. Trimming left V 5 bases short and J 1 base short, with 15 bases between. The CDR3 region has the DNA TGCAGCGTTTCCACCCGAAGACAGTCCTACGAGCAGTACTTC. Amino acids: CSVSTRRQSYEQYF.

The chain employs TRBV30 and TRBJ1-1; D remains unclear. The germline gives CDR1 GTSNPN, CDR2 SVGIG (reference sequence). The CDR3 spans 13 residues. V lost 0 bases, J lost 0 bases, and 5 bases lay in between. CDR3 nucleotides: TGTGCCTGGAGTGTTGAGATGAACACTGAAGCTTTCTTT. It codes for CAWSVEMNTEAFF.

This sequence joins TRBV27 and TRBJ2-7; 10 bases line up with TRBD1. CDR1 is MNHEY, CDR2 SMNVEV, per germline (reference sequence). The CDR3 covers 15 residues. V dropped 3 bases and J dropped 4; count of bases not matched to a gene: 6. CDR3 bases: TGTGCCAGCAGTTTCGCAGGGACAGGGGTGTACGAGCAGTACTTC. Its protein product is CASSFAGTGVYEQYF.

Turning to this clone: The sample carries other DNA sequences with the same CDR3. The CDR3 DNA reads TGCGCCAGCAGCCAAGAACTAGCGGGGGGCACAGATACGCAGTATTTT. Translated, it gives CASSQELAGGTDTQYF. The V gene is TRBV4-1, the J gene TRBJ2-3; 11 bases are a match to TRBD2. The CDR3 is made up of 16 amino acids. CDR1 and CDR2 (germline): MGHRA, YSYEKL. The junction had 0 bases not matched to a gene; V was cut back by 0 bases and J by 1 base.

This chain connects TRBV29-1 to TRBJ2-1, with a weak D call TRBD1 (6 bases). Germline V gene data show CDR1 as SQVTM and CDR2 as ANQGSEA. The CDR3 has 14 amino acids. Trimming left V 8 bases short and J 7 bases short, with 21 bases between. The CDR3, as DNA: TGCAGCCTTGTGTTAGGGGGACCCTTGAATGAGCAGTTCTTC. It translates to CSLVLGGPLNEQFF.

The V call is TRBV5-6, the J call TRBJ1-4; D is perhaps TRBD1 (5 bases). The V end lost 5 bases, the J end lost 8 bases, and 10 bases lay between the germline ends. Germline-derived CDR1 and CDR2 are SGHDT and YYEEEE. The CDR3 consists of 12 residues. As DNA, the CDR3 is TGTGCCAGCAGTCTAAGACAGGAAAAACTGTTTTTT. Residues: CASSLRQEKLFF.

The genes are TRBV6-6 and TRBJ1-6; D is possibly TRBD1 (5 bases). Germline CDR1 and CDR2: MNHNY and SVGAGI (reference sequence). The CDR3 covers 13 residues. Trimming removed 4 bases at V and 7 bases at J, with 8 bases between. CDR3 region: CASSWGENSPLHF. Written as DNA, the CDR3 is TGTGCCAGCAGTTGGGGGGAGAATTCACCCCTCCACTTT.

This clone was counted only a few times. The CDR3 coding sequence is TGTGCCAGCAGCCAGACAGGGACTCAGCCCCAGCATTTT. Translating gives CASSQTGTQPQHF. This chain joins TRBV25-1 and TRBJ1-5, with 7 bases aligning to TRBD1. Germline loops: CDR1 MGHDK, CDR2 SYGVNS. Trimming took 6 bases from V and 6 from J; bases not matched to a gene: 5. The CDR3 runs 13 residues. The full variable domain, completed using reference TRBV25-1 and TRBJ1-5, is EADIYQTPRYLVIGTGKKITLECSQTMGHDKMYWYQQDPGMELHLIHYSYGVNSTEKGDLSSESTVSRIRTEHFPLTLESARPSHTSQYLCASSQTGTQPQHFGDGTRLSIL.

The CDR3 DNA is TGTGCCAGCCCTCTCCAGGGCGGCTATGGCTACACCTTC. Translation: CASPLQGGYGYTF. The rearrangement links TRBV5-6 to TRBJ1-2; perhaps TRBD1 as D (5 bases). V was shortened by 7 bases and J by 4 bases, with 14 bases between the two germline ends. Germline CDR1 SGHDT, CDR2 YYEEEE. The CDR3 loop spans 13 amino acids.

The rearrangement uses TRBV10-2 and TRBJ2-7; D perhaps matches TRBD2 (7 bases). The germline gives CDR1 WSHSY, CDR2 SAAADI. The V gene lost 3 bases and the J gene lost 3 bases, with 12 bases spanning the gap. The CDR3 extends over 14 amino acids. The CDR3 nucleotides are TGCGCCAGCAGTGACCCGGGGGGCGGCTACGAGCAGTACTTC. Protein sequence: CASSDPGGGYEQYF.

V and J are TRBV29-1 and TRBJ1-2; D is uncertain. CDR1 is SQVTM and CDR2 is ANQGSEA in the germline V gene. CDR3 length: 13 residues. The V end was cut by 7 bases, the J end by 6 bases, with 18 bases between. CDR3 DNA: TGCAGCGGGTTGCGTCCCGAAGGGCATGGCTACACCTTC. This sequence encodes CSGLRPEGHGYTF.

The rearrangement links TRBV10-3 to TRBJ2-7; D is undetermined. The CDR3 contains 13 residues. Trimming pared 4 bases from V and 6 bases from J, leaving 13 bases between. The germline V gene has CDR1 ENHRY and CDR2 SYGVKD. For the CDR3, the DNA is TGTGCCATCAGTGGAACGGTGCCTGGCGAGCAGTACTTC. Translated, it gives CAISGTVPGEQYF.

CDR3: CASSLSGISTDTQYF. The CDR3 DNA follows: TGTGCCAGCAGCTTATCGGGCATTAGCACAGATACGCAGTATTTT. The J gene is TRBJ2-3, the V gene TRBV7-2; D is unresolved. This CDR3 has 15 residues. Germline CDR1 SGHTA, CDR2 FQGNSA. V lost 2 bases and J lost 0, with 9 bases in between.

About this clone: Distinct nucleotide sequences in the sample also encode this CDR3. The V call is TRBV29-1, the J call TRBJ1-2; D not resolved. V dropped 6 bases and J dropped 2 bases, with 10 bases sitting between them. This CDR3 has 12 residues. Germline V lookup: CDR1 SQVTM, CDR2 ANQGSEA. CDR3 DNA: TGCAGCGTCGCGGACGGCAACTATGGCTACACCTTC. Residues: CSVADGNYGYTF.